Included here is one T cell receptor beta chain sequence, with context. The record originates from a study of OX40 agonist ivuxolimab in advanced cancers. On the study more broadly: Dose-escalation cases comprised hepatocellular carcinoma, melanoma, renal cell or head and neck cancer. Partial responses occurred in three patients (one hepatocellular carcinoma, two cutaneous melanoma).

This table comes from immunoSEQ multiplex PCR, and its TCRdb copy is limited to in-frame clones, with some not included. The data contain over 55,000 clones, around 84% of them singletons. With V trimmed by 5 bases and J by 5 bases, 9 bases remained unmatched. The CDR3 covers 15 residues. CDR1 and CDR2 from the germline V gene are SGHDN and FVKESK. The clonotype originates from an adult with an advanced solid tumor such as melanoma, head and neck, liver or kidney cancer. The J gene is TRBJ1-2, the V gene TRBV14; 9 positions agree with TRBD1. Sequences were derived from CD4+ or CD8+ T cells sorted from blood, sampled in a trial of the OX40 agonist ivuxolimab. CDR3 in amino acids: CASSSLDRGGYGYTF. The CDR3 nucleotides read TGTGCCAGCAGCTCACTGGACAGGGGAGGTTATGGCTACACCTTC.